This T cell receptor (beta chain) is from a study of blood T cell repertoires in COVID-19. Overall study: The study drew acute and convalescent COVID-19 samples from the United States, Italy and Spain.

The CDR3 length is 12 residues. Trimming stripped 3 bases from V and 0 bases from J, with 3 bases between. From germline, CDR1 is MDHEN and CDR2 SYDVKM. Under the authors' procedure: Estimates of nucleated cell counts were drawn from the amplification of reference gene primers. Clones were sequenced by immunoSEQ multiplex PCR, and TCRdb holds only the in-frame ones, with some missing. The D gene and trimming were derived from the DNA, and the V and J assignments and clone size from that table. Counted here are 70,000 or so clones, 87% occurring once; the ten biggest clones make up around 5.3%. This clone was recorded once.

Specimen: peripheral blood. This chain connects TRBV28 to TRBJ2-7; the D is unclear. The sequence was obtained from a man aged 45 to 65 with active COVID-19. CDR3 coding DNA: TGTGCCAGCAGTTTCAGCTCCTACGAGCAGTACTTC. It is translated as CASSFSSYEQYF.